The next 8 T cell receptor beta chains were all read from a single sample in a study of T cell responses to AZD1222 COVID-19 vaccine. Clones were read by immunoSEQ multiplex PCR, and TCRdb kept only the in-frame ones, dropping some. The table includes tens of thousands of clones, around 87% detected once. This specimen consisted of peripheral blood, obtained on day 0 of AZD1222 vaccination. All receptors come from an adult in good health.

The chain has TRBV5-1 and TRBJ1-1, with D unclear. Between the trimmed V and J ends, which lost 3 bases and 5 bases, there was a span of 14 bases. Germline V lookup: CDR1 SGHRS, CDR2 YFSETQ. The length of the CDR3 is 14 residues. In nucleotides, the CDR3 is TGCGCCAGCAGCTCTTCGGGAAGTCATACTGAAGCTTTCTTT. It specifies CASSSSGSHTEAFF.

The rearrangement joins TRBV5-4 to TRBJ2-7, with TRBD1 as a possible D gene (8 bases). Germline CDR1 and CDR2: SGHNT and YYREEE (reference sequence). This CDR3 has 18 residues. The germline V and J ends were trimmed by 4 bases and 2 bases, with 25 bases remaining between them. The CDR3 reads CASSLKVNRGGVAYEQYF. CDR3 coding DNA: TGTGCCAGCAGCCTGAAGGTCAACAGGGGGGGCGTAGCCTACGAGCAGTACTTC.

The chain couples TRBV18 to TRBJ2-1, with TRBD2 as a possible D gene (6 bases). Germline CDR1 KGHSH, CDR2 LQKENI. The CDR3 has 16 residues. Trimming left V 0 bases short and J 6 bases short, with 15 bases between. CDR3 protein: CASSPPTAGAGNEQFF. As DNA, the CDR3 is TGTGCCAGCTCACCACCGACAGCCGGAGCGGGCAATGAGCAGTTCTTC.

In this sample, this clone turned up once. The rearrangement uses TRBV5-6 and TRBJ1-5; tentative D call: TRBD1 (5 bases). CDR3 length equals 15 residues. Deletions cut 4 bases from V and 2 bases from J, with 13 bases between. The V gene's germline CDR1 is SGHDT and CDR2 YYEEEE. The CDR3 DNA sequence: TGTGCCAGCAGCCAAGGGGCTTTGGGCAATCAGCCCCAGCATTTT. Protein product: CASSQGALGNQPQHF.

As DNA, the CDR3 is TGCGCCAGCAGTGTCTTAGCGGGAGTGTCCCTCGCAAACTACAATGAGCAGTTCTTC. Translating it yields CASSVLAGVSLANYNEQFF. V is TRBV10-2 and J is TRBJ2-1, with 9 bases matching TRBD2. The CDR3 totals 19 residues. Trimming cost V 4 bases and J 3 bases; bases outside gene matches: 16. Germline V gene sequence: CDR1 WSHSY, CDR2 SAAADI.

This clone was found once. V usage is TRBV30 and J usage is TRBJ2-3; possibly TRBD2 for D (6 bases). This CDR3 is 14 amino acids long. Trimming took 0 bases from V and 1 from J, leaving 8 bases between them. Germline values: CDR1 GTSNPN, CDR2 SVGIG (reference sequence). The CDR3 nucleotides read TGTGCCTGGAGTGTACGCGGGGGCACAGATACGCAGTATTTT. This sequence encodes CAWSVRGGTDTQYF.

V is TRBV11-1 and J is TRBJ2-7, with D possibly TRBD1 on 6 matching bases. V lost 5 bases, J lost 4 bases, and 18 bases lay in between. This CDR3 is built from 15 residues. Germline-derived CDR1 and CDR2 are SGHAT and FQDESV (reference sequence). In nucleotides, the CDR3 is TGTGCCAGCAGCCTTATGGGGACAACAGGGTACGAGCAGTACTTC. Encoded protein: CASSLMGTTGYEQYF.

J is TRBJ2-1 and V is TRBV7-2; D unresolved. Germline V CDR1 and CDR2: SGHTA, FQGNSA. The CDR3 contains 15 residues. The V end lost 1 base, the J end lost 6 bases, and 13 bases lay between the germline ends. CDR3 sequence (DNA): TGTGCCAGCAGCTTAGAGGTGGGTTCGGGCAATGAGCAGTTCTTC. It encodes CASSLEVGSGNEQFF.